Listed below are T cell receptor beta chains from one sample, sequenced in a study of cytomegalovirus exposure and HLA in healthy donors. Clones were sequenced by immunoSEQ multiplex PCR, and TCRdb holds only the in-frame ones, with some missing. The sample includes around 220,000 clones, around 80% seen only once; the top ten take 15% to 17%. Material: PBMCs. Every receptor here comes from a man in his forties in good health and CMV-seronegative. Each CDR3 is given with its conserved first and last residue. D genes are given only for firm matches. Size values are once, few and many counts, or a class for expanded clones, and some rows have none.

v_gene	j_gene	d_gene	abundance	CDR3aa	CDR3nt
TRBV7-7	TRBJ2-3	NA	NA	CASSLDVTSSTDTQYF	TGTGCCAGCAGCTTAGATGTGACTTCTAGCACAGATACGCAGTATTTT
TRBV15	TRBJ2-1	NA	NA	CATSGETDNEQFF	TGTGCCACCAGCGGCGAGACTGACAATGAGCAGTTCTTC
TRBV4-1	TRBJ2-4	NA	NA	CASSQDEGRGNIQYF	TGCGCCAGCAGCCAAGATGAGGGTCGAGGAAACATTCAGTACTTC
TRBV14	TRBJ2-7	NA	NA	CASSQRRHSDEQYF	TGTGCCAGCAGCCAGAGAAGACATTCCGACGAGCAGTACTTC
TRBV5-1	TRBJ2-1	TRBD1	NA	CASSLTTGVLNEQFF	TGCGCCAGCAGCTTGACTACAGGGGTGCTGAATGAGCAGTTCTTC
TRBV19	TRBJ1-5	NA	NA	CASTGTGGDQPQHF	TGTGCCAGTACTGGGACGGGGGGCGATCAGCCCCAGCATTTT
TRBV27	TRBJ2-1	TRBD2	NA	CASSLGTNNEQFF	TGTGCCAGCAGTTTAGGGACTAACAATGAGCAGTTCTTC
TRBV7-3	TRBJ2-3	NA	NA	CASSLAGTFPDTQYF	TGTGCCAGCAGCTTAGCGGGGACCTTCCCAGATACGCAGTATTTT
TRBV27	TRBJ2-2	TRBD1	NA	CASSLGTGGTGELFF	TGTGCCAGCAGTCTTGGGACAGGGGGCACCGGGGAGCTGTTTTTT
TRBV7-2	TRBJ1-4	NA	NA	CASSLVSQGGVSDEKLFF	TGTGCCAGCAGCTTAGTCAGCCAGGGCGGAGTATCGGATGAAAAACTGTTTTTT
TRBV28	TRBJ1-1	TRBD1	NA	CASIPSTGGMNTEAFF	TGTGCCAGCATCCCGAGTACAGGGGGTATGAACACTGAAGCTTTCTTT
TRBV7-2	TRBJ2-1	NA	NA	CASSQRAGSSYNEQFF	TGTGCCAGCAGCCAGAGGGCGGGGAGCTCCTACAATGAGCAGTTCTTC
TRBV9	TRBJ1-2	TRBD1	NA	CASSGDLDRRYGYTF	TGTGCCAGCAGCGGGGATCTGGACAGGAGGTATGGCTACACCTTC
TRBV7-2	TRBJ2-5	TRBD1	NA	CASSRPGQQETQYF	TGTGCCAGCAGCCGACCGGGACAGCAAGAGACCCAGTACTTC
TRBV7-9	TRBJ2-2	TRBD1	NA	CASSVGQGADTGELFF	TGTGCCAGCAGCGTCGGACAGGGGGCTGACACCGGGGAGCTGTTTTTT
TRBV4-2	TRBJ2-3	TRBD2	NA	CASSQDPTSPSTDTQYF	TGTGCCAGCAGCCAAGATCCGACTAGCCCTAGCACAGATACGCAGTATTTT
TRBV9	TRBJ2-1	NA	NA	CASSGRVSYNEQFF	TGTGCCAGCAGCGGTCGCGTATCCTACAATGAGCAGTTCTTC
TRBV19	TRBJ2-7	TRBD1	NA	CASSIGGTGGLQEQYF	TGTGCCAGTAGTATAGGGGGGACAGGGGGATTGCAGGAGCAGTACTTC
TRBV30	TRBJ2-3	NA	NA	CAWKGLGDTQYF	TGTGCCTGGAAGGGGCTGGGCGATACGCAGTATTTT
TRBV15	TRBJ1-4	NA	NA	CATSRDRPSVLEKLFF	TGTGCCACCAGCAGAGATCGTCCCTCTGTCCTTGAAAAACTGTTTTTT
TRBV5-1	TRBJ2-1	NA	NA	CASSPRQDPYNEQFF	TGCGCCAGCAGCCCGAGACAGGATCCCTACAATGAGCAGTTCTTC
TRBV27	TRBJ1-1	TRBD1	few	CASRTGGRNLGTEAFF	TGTGCCAGCAGGACAGGGGGTCGGAATTTGGGCACTGAAGCTTTCTTT
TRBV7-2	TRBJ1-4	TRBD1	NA	CASSLTGRNEKLFF	TGTGCCAGCAGCTTGACAGGGAGGAACGAAAAACTGTTTTTT
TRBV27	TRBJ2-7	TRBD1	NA	CASSLGGQPPYEQYF	TGTGCCAGCAGTTTAGGGGGACAGCCACCCTACGAGCAGTACTTC
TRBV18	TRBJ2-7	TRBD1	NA	CASSPPIPDKQGAIHEQYF	TGTGCCAGCTCACCACCGATACCAGATAAGCAGGGGGCGATCCACGAGCAGTACTTC
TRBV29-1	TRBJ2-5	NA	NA	CSVVQIRKETQYF	TGCAGCGTTGTACAGATTCGTAAAGAGACCCAGTACTTC
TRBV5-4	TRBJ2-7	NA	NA	CASSLGATGEQYF	TGTGCCAGCAGCTTGGGGGCCACGGGGGAGCAGTACTTC
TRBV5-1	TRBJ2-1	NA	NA	CASSSGGWTGRRTYNEQFF	TGCGCCAGCAGCTCAGGGGGGTGGACAGGACGGAGGACCTACAATGAGCAGTTCTTC
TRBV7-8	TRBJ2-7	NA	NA	CASSLGPGSYEQYF	TGTGCCAGCAGCTTAGGTCCGGGGAGCTACGAGCAGTACTTC
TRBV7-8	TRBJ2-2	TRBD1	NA	CASSLTRDRGFSGELFF	TGTGCCAGCAGCCTAACCCGGGACAGGGGTTTTTCAGGGGAGCTGTTTTTT
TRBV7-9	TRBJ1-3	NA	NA	CASSQVAEGLQSGNTIYF	TGTGCCAGCAGTCAGGTGGCGGAGGGGCTACAGTCTGGAAACACCATATATTTT
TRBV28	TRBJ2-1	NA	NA	CASSLTSGEARQFF	TGTGCCAGCAGCCTTACCTCTGGGGAGGCCCGACAGTTCTTC
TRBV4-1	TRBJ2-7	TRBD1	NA	CASSQATGGGYEQYF	TGCGCCAGCAGCCAAGCGACAGGGGGCGGGTACGAGCAGTACTTC
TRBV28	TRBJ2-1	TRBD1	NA	CASSSQGARFNEQFF	TGTGCCAGCAGTTCACAGGGGGCGCGGTTCAATGAGCAGTTCTTC
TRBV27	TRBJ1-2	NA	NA	CASSLSGVEGYTF	TGTGCCAGCAGTTTGTCGGGGGTAGAGGGCTACACCTTC
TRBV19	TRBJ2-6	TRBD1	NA	CASSRQGALGANVLTF	TGTGCCAGTAGCCGACAGGGGGCACTCGGGGCCAACGTCCTGACTTTC
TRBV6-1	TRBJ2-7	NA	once	CASSEGGTKSYEQYF	TGTGCCAGCAGTGAAGGTGGGACAAAGAGCTACGAGCAGTACTTC
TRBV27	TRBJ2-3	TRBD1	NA	CASSLSTGGSGITDTQYF	TGTGCCAGCAGTTTATCTACAGGGGGGAGCGGAATCACAGATACGCAGTATTTT
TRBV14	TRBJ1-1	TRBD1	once	CASSPTGGKTEAFF	TGTGCCAGCAGCCCGACAGGGGGAAAAACTGAAGCTTTCTTT